Listed below are T cell receptor beta chains from one sample, sequenced in a study of Graves' ophthalmopathy and Graves' hyperthyroidism. Via MiXCR, TCRdb re-called the multiplex PCR reads, giving one row per CDR3 protein. In the table there are about 620,000 distinct CDR3 sequences, about 20% of which are singletons. Material for sequencing was peripheral blood. The source of these receptors is a woman aged 18-30 years with stable Graves' hyperthyroidism. Some clones in this sample may be carry-over from other donors' samples. CDR3s include the opening cysteine and the closing phenylalanine or tryptophan. Fields, in order: CDR3 length, V gene, CDR3 protein.

15,TRBV6-1,CAGNPGPPNTGELFF
13,TRBV19,CASSIVQRDPQHF
14,TRBV11-2,CASSFRTVGTEAFF
16,TRBV18,CASSPYRAVWDTEAFF
15,TRBV18,CASSPADTYNSPLHF
12,TRBV10-3,CAISEGVYEQYF
12,TRBV5-1,CASSLGVGEQYF
12,TRBV6-1,CASTGQGYEQYF
14,TRBV7-2,CASSSPDRAYGYTF
20,TRBV12-3/TRBV12-4,CASSLMPVVQGRGMNTEAFF
17,TRBV6-1,CASRARSRGQYQETKYF
12,TRBV20-1,CSAIRELYGYTF
12,TRBV6-2/TRBV6-3,CASSTGVPEAFF
20,TRBV6-4,CASSRTRVRDRGLVNTEAFF
15,TRBV6-1,CASWEVYDSPMSQYF
13,TRBV19,CASTSLANTEAFF
14,TRBV20-1,CSAPGLAGGREQYF
14,TRBV3-1,CASSQDISPSEQYF
13,TRBV6-1,CASSDYGGYEQYF
12,TRBV12-3/TRBV12-4,CASSLTSGGQYF
14,TRBV4-2,CASSQAQDRSGYTF
15,TRBV6-2/TRBV6-3,CASSMDRDSEYEQYF
14,TRBV12-3/TRBV12-4,CASSLQPVNTEAFF
14,TRBV2,CASTVGTRNSPLHF
15,TRBV6-5,CASSFNPSGAYEQYF
13,TRBV6-4,CASSDSGGETQYF
14,TRBV6-5,CASSYRPTGVAYTF
15,TRBV12-3/TRBV12-4,CASSLRERSSYEQYF
15,TRBV2,CASIPDVGDAYEQYF
12,TRBV20-1,CSARLGDYGYTF
16,TRBV7-6,CASSRHLEGARTEAFF
16,TRBV6-5,CASSYLAGRMNTEAFF
11,TRBV5-6,CASSTRGAQYF
14,TRBV12-3/TRBV12-4,CATAGTGLVQPQHF
18,TRBV20-1,CSARVSSRGLYSNQPQHF
13,TRBV7-2,CASSLQGIGEQYF
14,TRBV7-2,CASSPGQGSGTQYF
15,TRBV6-5,CASSYEEGGVPEAFF
15,TRBV6-1,CASSDGTGTNTEAFF
17,TRBV4-3,CASSQQTGWGAKNIQYF
13,TRBV12-3/TRBV12-4,CASSFGQVTEAFF
15,TRBV7-3,CASSLTGTGAGGYTF
16,TRBV27,CASIPRQGGKNQPQHF
13,TRBV5-8,CASSPGVDDEAFF